Presented here are 16 T cell receptor beta chains from one specimen sequenced in a study of Ad26.COV2.S vaccination and SARS-CoV-2 variants. Clones were read by immunoSEQ multiplex PCR, and TCRdb kept only the in-frame ones, dropping some. The table has 200,000 to 300,000 clones, 70% to 90% seen once. The treatment was: over 15 received Ad26.COV2.S at low or high dose, single or two shots; about five received placebo; per-sample allocation not given. It was on day 63 after the first vaccine or placebo injection that samples were taken. Here the sequenced sample was peripheral blood, taken in a trial of Ad26.COV2.S vaccine versus placebo. These receptors all stem from a person aged 18-65 years who received the Ad26.COV2.S COVID-19 vaccine or a placebo.

The chain is built from TRBV18 and TRBJ2-5, with TRBD1 as a possible D gene (6 bases). The CDR3 loop spans 14 amino acids. Germline V gives CDR1 KGHSH, CDR2 LQKENI. V was pared by 3 bases and J by 5 bases, with 13 bases between. The CDR3 loop is CASSPMGAQETQYF. In DNA, the CDR3 is TGTGCCAGCTCACCGATGGGGGCGCAGGAGACCCAGTACTTC. Full variable domain (outside the CDR3, taken from reference TRBV18 and TRBJ2-5): NAGVMQNPRHLVRRRGQEARLRCSPMKGHSHVYWYRQLPEEGLKFMVYLQKENIIDESGMPKERFSAEFPKEGPSILRIQQVVRGDSAAYFCASSPMGAQETQYFGPGTRLLVL.

The chain recombines TRBV6-1 with TRBJ1-2, with D perhaps matching TRBD1 (6 bases). Germline V gene data show CDR1 as MNHNS and CDR2 as SASEGT. V dropped 1 base and J dropped 8 bases, with 14 bases sitting between them. The CDR3 spans 14 residues. The CDR3 loop reads CASSEGSGGQGYTF. In nucleotides, the CDR3 is TGTGCCAGCAGTGAAGGGAGCGGGGGGCAAGGCTACACCTTC.

The chain employs TRBV20-1 and TRBJ2-5, with D hard to call. The germline V gene encodes CDR1 DFQATT and CDR2 SNEGSKA (reference sequence). The V end was cut by 5 bases, the J end by 5 bases, with 9 bases between. This CDR3 is built from 11 residues. CDR3: CSARVWETQYF. The CDR3 nucleotides read TGCAGTGCTCGGGTATGGGAGACCCAGTACTTC.

The count of this clone is one. This rearrangement joins TRBV7-9 to TRBJ2-3; D not certain. The V gene's germline CDR1 is SEHNR and CDR2 FQNEAQ (reference sequence). V shed 5 bases and J shed 6 bases, with 15 bases lying between them. This CDR3 has 14 residues. In DNA form, the CDR3 reads TGTGCCAGCAGCCACCAGCAGGTTTTGGATACGCAGTATTTT. This encodes CASSHQQVLDTQYF.

This CDR3 is CASSPLRGKVEEQYF. CDR3 nucleotide sequence: TGTGCCAGCAGCCCCCTCAGGGGGAAAGTAGAAGAGCAGTACTTC. This rearrangement joins TRBV11-2 to TRBJ2-7; TRBD1 matches at 7 bases. CDR1 is SGHAT and CDR2 is FQNNGV in the germline V gene. V was pared by 5 bases and J by 7 bases, with 14 bases of the junction left unmatched. This CDR3 has 15 residues.

The rearrangement uses TRBV19 and TRBJ1-1; no definite D call. This CDR3 is 17 amino acids long. The germline V gene has CDR1 LNHDA and CDR2 SQIVND (reference sequence). Trimming took 5 bases from V and 0 from J, leaving 19 bases between them. Here the CDR3 reads CASSVIFAVGVNTEAFF. The CDR3 DNA reads TGTGCCAGTAGTGTCATATTCGCGGTTGGGGTGAACACTGAAGCTTTCTTT.

This chain links TRBV27 with TRBJ2-2, with D unclear. The V gene lost 7 bases and the J gene lost 3 bases, with 21 bases spanning the gap. The CDR3 spans 17 residues. Germline lookup yields CDR1 MNHEY and CDR2 SMNVEV (reference sequence). CDR3 residues: CASTHGRFQSDTGELFF. For the CDR3, the DNA is TGTGCCAGCACCCACGGCAGGTTCCAGTCGGACACCGGGGAGCTGTTTTTT.

This chain connects TRBV7-8 to TRBJ2-3, with TRBD2 matching over 14 bases. The V gene end was trimmed by 3 bases and the J gene end by 2 bases; junction bases not matched to a gene: 4. The germline gives CDR1 SGHVS, CDR2 FQNEAQ. CDR3 length equals 17 residues. The CDR3 here is CASSFRTSGGTTDTQYF. The CDR3 DNA sequence: TGTGCCAGCAGCTTTCGGACTAGCGGGGGGACCACAGATACGCAGTATTTT.

The gene calls are TRBV28 and TRBJ1-2, with TRBD1 as a possible D gene (5 bases). Per germline, CDR1 MDHEN and CDR2 SYDVKM. The V and J ends lost 6 bases and 7 bases respectively, with 9 bases between them. The CDR3 spans 11 residues. CDR3 in DNA: TGTGCCAGCAGCCGAGGGGTTGGCTACACCTTC. It encodes CASSRGVGYTF.

This chain uses TRBV27 with TRBJ1-1; 8 nucleotides agree with TRBD1. The V segment lost 2 bases and the J segment 10 bases; nucleotides outside the gene matches: 12. The CDR3 length is 15 residues. Germline-derived CDR1 and CDR2 are MNHEY and SMNVEV (reference sequence). For the CDR3, the DNA is TGTGCCAGCAGTTTAGACGGGACAGGCCCTCGAGTAGCTTTCTTT. Amino acids: CASSLDGTGPRVAFF.

This chain uses TRBV28 with TRBJ1-1, with D maybe TRBD1 (5 bases). Trimming removed 5 bases from V and 6 bases from J, with 13 bases in between. The germline gives CDR1 MDHEN, CDR2 SYDVKM. The CDR3 sequence is 13 residues long. The CDR3: CASSTTARAEAFF. As DNA, the CDR3 is TGTGCCAGCAGTACGACAGCGCGAGCTGAAGCTTTCTTT.

The chain combines TRBV10-3 with TRBJ2-3; TRBD1 agrees at 10 bases. The length of the CDR3 is 21 residues. V shed 8 bases, J shed 0 bases, and the junction held 23 bases outside the gene matches. Germline-derived CDR1 and CDR2 are ENHRY and SYGVKD. The CDR3 sequence: CAIGRPGQGSRGGKSTDTQYF. The CDR3 coding sequence is TGTGCCATCGGGAGACCGGGACAGGGGAGTAGAGGCGGGAAAAGCACAGATACGCAGTATTTT.

The J gene is TRBJ2-2, the V gene TRBV18; no firm D call. V was clipped by 3 bases and J by 0 bases, with 5 bases between them. Germline CDR1 and CDR2: KGHSH and LQKENI. CDR3 size: 14 residues. CDR3 region: CASSPLPNTGELFF. CDR3 in DNA: TGTGCCAGCTCACCCCTGCCGAACACCGGGGAGCTGTTTTTT.

The chain links TRBV4-3 to TRBJ2-3, with 10 positions matching TRBD1. The CDR3 covers 15 residues. With 5 bases clipped from V and 5 bases from J, the junction kept 7 bases outside the gene matches. CDR1 is LGHNA, CDR2 YSLEER, per germline. The CDR3 DNA reads TGCGCCAGCAGCGACGGGACAGGGGCGGGAGATACGCAGTATTTT. Translating gives CASSDGTGAGDTQYF.

The chain combines TRBV10-2 with TRBJ2-7, with 9 bases matching TRBD2. The germline V gene has CDR1 WSHSY and CDR2 SAAADI. The CDR3 is made up of 13 amino acids. Germline trimming cut 10 bases from V and 6 bases from J; bases unmatched to any gene: 10. CDR3 amino acids: CAIKDSGSTEQYF. DNA for the CDR3: TGCGCCATCAAAGATAGCGGGAGTACCGAGCAGTACTTC.

The V call is TRBV4-2, the J call TRBJ2-3, with D perhaps TRBD2 (6 bases). The CDR3 covers 15 residues. Germline lookup yields CDR1 LGHNA and CDR2 YNFKEQ. V lost 1 base and J lost 4, with 12 bases in between. The CDR3 sequence: CASSQGRDQPDTQYF. CDR3 sequence (DNA): TGTGCCAGCAGCCAAGGGAGGGATCAGCCAGATACGCAGTATTTT.